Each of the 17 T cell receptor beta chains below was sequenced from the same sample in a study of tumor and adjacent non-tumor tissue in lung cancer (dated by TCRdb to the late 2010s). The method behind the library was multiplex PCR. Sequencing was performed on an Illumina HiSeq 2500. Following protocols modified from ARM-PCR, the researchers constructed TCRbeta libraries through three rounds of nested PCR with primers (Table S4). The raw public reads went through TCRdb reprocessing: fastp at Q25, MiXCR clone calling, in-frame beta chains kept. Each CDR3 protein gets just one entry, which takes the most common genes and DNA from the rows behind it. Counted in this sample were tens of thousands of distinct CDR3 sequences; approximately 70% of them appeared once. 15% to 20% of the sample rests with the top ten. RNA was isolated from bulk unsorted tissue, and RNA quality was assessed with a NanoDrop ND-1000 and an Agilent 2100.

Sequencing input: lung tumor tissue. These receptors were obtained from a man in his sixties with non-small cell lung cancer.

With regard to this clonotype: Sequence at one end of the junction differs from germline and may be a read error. CDR3: CASSDTGLASETHYF. The CDR3 DNA is TGTGCCAGCTCGGATACGGGACTAGCGTCAGAGACCCACTATTTC. The J gene is TRBJ2-5, the V gene TRBV12-3 or TRBV12-4, with TRBD2 matching over 10 bases. This CDR3 is 15 amino acids long.

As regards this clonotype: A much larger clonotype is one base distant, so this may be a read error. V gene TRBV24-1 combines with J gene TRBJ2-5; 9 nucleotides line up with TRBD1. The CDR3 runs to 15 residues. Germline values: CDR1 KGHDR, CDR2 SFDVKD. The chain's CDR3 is CATREGTGIKETQYF. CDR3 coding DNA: TGTGCCACCCGTGAGGGGACAGGGATTAAAGAGACCCAGTACTTC.

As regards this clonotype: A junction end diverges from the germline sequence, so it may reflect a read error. The CDR3 loop reads CASTLATLDGYTF. CDR3 coding DNA: TGTGCTAGCACCTTAGCCACGTTGGATGGCTACACCTTC. This chain uses TRBV11-3 with TRBJ1-2; D is unclear. Germline V gene lookup returns CDR1 SGHNT and CDR2 YENEEA. The CDR3 loop spans 13 amino acids.

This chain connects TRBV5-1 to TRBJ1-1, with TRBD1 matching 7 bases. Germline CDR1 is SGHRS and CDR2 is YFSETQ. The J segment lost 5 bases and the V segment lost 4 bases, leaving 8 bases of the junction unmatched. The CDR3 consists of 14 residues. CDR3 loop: CASSLGQDRTEAFF. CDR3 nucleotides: TGCGCCAGCAGCCTTGGACAGGATAGGACTGAAGCTTTCTTT.

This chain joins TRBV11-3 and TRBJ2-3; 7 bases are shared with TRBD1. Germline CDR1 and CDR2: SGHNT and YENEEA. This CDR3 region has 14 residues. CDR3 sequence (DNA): TGTAGCAGCAGCCCAACAGGGGCGACAGATACGCAGTATTTT. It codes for CSSSPTGATDTQYF.

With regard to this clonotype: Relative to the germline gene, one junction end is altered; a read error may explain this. The CDR3 loop reads CPSSQDLVGEVGYNEQFF. The CDR3 nucleotides read TGTCCCAGCAGCCAAGATCTGGTGGGGGAGGTCGGATACAATGAGCAGTTCTTC. The chain carries TRBV4-2 and TRBJ2-1; tentatively, D is TRBD2 (6 bases). CDR3 length equals 18 residues. Germline V gene sequence: CDR1 LGHNA, CDR2 YNFKEQ.

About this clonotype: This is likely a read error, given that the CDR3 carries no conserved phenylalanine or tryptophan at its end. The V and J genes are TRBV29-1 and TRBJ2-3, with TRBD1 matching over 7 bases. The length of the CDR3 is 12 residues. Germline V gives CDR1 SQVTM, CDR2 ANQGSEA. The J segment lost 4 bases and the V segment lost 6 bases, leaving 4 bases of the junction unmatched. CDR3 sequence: CSVQGPADTQYL. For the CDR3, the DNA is TGCAGCGTACAGGGGCCCGCAGATACGCAGTATTTA.

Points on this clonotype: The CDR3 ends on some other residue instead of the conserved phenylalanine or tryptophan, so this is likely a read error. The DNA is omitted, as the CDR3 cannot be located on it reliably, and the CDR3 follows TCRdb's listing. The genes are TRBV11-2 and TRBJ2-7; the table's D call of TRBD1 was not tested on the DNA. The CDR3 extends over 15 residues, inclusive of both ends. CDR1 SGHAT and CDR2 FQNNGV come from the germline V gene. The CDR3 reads CASSSPRDRDWEKYL.

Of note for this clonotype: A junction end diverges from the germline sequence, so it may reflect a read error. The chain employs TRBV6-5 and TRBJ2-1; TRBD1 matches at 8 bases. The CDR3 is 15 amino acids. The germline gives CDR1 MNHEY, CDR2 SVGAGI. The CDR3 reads CASSYSQGAGNEQFF. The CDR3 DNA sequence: TGTGCTAGCAGTTACTCTCAGGGGGCGGGTAATGAGCAGTTCTTC.

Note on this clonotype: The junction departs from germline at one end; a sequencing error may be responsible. CDR3 DNA: TGTGCCAGCAGCGTTGTCGGTGTAGGGCACAATGAGCAGTTTTTC. Amino acids: CASSVVGVGHNEQFF. This chain links TRBV5-5 with TRBJ2-1; no definite D call. CDR1 is SGHKS and CDR2 is YYEKEE in the germline V gene (reference sequence). There are 15 residues in the CDR3.

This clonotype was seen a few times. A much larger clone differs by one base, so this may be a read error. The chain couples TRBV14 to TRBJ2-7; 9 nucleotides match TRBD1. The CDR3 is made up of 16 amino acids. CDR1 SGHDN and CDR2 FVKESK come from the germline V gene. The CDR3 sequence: CDSSQATGTGNYEQYF. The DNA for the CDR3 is TGTGACAGCAGCCAAGCTACCGGGACAGGGAACTACGAGCAGTACTTC.

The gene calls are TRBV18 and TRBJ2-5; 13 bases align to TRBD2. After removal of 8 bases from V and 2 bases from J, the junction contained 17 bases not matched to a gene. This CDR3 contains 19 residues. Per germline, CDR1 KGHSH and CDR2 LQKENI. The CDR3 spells CASPQVFGTSGTLQETQYF. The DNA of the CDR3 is TGTGCCAGCCCACAAGTATTCGGGACTAGCGGGACCCTACAAGAGACCCAGTACTTC.

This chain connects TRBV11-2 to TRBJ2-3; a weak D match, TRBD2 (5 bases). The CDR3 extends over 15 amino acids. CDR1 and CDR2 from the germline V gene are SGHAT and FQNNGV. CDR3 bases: TGTGCAAGCGGCATGAGCTGGATGGTCACAGATACGCAGTATTTT. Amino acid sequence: CASGMSWMVTDTQYF.

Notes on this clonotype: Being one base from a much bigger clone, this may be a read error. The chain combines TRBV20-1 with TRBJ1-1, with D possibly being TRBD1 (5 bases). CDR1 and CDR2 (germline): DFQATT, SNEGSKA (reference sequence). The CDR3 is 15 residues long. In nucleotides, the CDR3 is TGCTGTGCGAGAGGGTTGGGAGGGGTAGGCACTGAAGCTTTCTTT. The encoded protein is CCARGLGGVGTEAFF.

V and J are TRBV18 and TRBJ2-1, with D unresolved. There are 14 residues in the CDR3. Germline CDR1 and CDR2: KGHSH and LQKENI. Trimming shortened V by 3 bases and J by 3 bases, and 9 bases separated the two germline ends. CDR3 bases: TGTGCCAGCTCACCTCCTGGGTGCTACAATGAGCAGTTCTTC. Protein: CASSPPGCYNEQFF.

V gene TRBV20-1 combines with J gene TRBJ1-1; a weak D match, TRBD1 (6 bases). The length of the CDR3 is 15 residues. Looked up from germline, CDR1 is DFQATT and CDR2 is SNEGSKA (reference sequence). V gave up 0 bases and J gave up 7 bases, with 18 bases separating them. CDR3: CSARDLQGSSIEAFF. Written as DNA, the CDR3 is TGCAGTGCTAGAGATTTGCAGGGGTCGAGCATTGAAGCTTTCTTT.

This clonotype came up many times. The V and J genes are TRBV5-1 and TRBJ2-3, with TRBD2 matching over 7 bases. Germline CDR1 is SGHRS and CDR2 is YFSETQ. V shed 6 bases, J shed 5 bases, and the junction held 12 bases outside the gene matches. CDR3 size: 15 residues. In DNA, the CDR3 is TGCGCCAGCAACCAAGCGGGGACGAGTAGAGATACGCAGTATTTT. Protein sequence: CASNQAGTSRDTQYF.